The rows below give T cell receptor beta chains drawn from one sample of a study of blood T cell repertoires in COVID-19. Sequencing used immunoSEQ multiplex PCR; TCRdb keeps in-frame clones, though not all of them. There are some 240,000 clones in the sample; around nine tenths occur only once, and around 3.1% lies in the top ten. Material: PBMCs or T cells enriched from blood (not recorded which). These TCRs come from a woman in her 40s who had been exposed to COVID-19. CDR3s include the opening cysteine and the closing phenylalanine or tryptophan.

J gene,V gene,CDR3 protein
TRBJ1-1,TRBV18,CASSVQGQTEAFF
TRBJ2-7,TRBV7-8,CASSLARAYEQYF
TRBJ2-3,TRBV20-1,CSASGGSGWGTDTQYF
TRBJ1-1,TRBV12-3/TRBV12-4,CASSFRVLSAFF
TRBJ2-5,TRBV7-7,CASSLGSGGQETQYF
TRBJ2-5,TRBV12-3/TRBV12-4,CASSSMTVETQYF
TRBJ2-6,TRBV5-1,CASSLQGFLFSGANVLTF
TRBJ1-2,TRBV23-1,CASSRPTAYGYTF
TRBJ1-2,TRBV6-5,CASSRGGDYGYTF
TRBJ1-2,TRBV7-3,CASSFGQGDVNF
TRBJ1-5,TRBV6-5,CASSRTDSNQPQHF
TRBJ2-7,TRBV10-3,CAIRGRTGVSDYEQYF
TRBJ1-2,TRBV28,CASSRRDSFYGYTF
TRBJ2-2,TRBV14,CASSQGAGAGELFF
TRBJ2-2,TRBV6-6,CASSPGLAGGQGYEELFF
TRBJ2-1,TRBV9,CASSDTYNEQFF